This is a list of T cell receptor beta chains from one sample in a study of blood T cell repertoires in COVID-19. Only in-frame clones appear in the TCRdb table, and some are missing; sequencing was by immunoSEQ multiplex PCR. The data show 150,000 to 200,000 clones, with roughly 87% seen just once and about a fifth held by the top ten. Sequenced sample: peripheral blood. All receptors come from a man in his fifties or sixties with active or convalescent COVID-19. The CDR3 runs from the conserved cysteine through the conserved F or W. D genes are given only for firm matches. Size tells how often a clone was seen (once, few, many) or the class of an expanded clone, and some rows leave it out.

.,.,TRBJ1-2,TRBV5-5,CASSLGSYGYTF,TGTGCCAGCAGCTTGGGGAGCTATGGCTACACCTTC
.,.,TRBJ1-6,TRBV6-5,CASSYDRDNSPLHF,TGTGCCAGCAGTTACGACAGAGATAATTCACCCCTCCACTTT
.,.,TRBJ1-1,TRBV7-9,CASTRGAQYTEAFF,TGTGCCAGTACCAGGGGCGCTCAGTACACTGAAGCTTTCTTT
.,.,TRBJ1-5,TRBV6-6,CASSYGLPTWPQHF,TGTGCCAGCAGTTACGGGCTCCCTACCTGGCCCCAGCATTTT
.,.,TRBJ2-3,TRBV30,CAWSAGLGEDTQYF,TGTGCCTGGAGCGCCGGTTTAGGGGAAGATACGCAGTATTTT
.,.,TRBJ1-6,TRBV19,CASGRDWNSPLHF,TGTGCCAGTGGGCGGGACTGGAATTCACCCCTCCACTTT
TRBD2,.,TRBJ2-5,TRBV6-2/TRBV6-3,CASSKLAPGTQYF,TGTGCCAGCAGTAAACTAGCGCCTGGGACCCAGTACTTC
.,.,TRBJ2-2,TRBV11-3,CASSLGGSGELFF,TGTGCCAGCAGCCTAGGTGGGAGCGGGGAGCTGTTTTTT
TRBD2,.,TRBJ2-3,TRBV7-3,CASSLAGGPRDTQYF,TGTGCCAGCAGCCTAGCGGGGGGGCCGCGGGATACGCAGTATTTT
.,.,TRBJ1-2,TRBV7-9,CASSPTGVGYGYTF,TGTGCCAGCAGCCCGACAGGAGTCGGCTATGGCTACACCTTC
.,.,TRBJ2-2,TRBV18,CASSRQFTGELFF,TGTGCCAGCTCACGACAGTTCACCGGGGAGCTGTTTTTT
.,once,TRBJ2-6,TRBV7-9,CASSPRGAGANVLTF,TGTGCCAGCAGCCCCAGGGGGGCTGGGGCCAACGTCCTGACTTTC
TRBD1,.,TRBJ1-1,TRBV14,CASSWDRANTEAFF,TGTGCCAGCAGCTGGGACAGGGCGAACACTGAAGCTTTCTTT
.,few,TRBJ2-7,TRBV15,CATSIDRRYEQYF,TGTGCCACCAGCATTGACAGGCGGTACGAGCAGTACTTC
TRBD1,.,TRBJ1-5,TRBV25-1,CASSPRDRGLDQPQHF,TGTGCCAGCAGTCCCCGGGACAGGGGGCTTGATCAGCCCCAGCATTTT
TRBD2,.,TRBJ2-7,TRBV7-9,CASSREGIGVYEQYF,TGTGCCAGCAGCCGGGAGGGAATCGGGGTATACGAGCAGTACTTC